Following are 20 T cell receptor beta chains from one sample sequenced in a study of cytomegalovirus exposure and HLA in healthy donors. This PCR relied on a set of 60 Vbeta primers and 13 Jbeta primers. The repertoire was sequenced with immunoSEQ multiplex PCR; TCRdb's copy has only in-frame clones and lacks some. The sample lists about 98,000 clones, over 65% occurring once. The sample consisted of PBMCs. Receptor source: a man between 60 and 75 years old in good health and CMV-seropositive.

V usage is TRBV7-2 and J usage is TRBJ1-3; the D is unclear. The CDR3 runs 15 residues. CDR1 SGHTA and CDR2 FQGNSA come from the germline V gene. V lost 0 bases to trimming and J lost 2 bases, with 8 bases between them. Here the CDR3 DNA reads TGTGCCAGCAGCTTAGCATCGGGGACTGGAAACACCATATATTTT. Encoded protein: CASSLASGTGNTIYF.

The V call is TRBV5-1, the J call TRBJ2-5; weak D call: TRBD2 (6 bases). The assigned J gene may be wrong: the sequence end matches TRBJ2-7 better. The length of the CDR3 is 12 residues. Germline V gene sequence: CDR1 SGHRS, CDR2 YFSETQ. The DNA of the CDR3 is TGCGCCAGCAGCTTTGGGGGGAACGAGCAGTACTTC. Protein: CASSFGGNEQYF.

The chain has TRBV7-9 and TRBJ2-7; possible D gene TRBD1, 6 bases. This CDR3 region has 16 residues. Germline V gives CDR1 SEHNR, CDR2 FQNEAQ (reference sequence). Trimming pared 9 bases from V and 4 bases from J, leaving 25 bases between. CDR3 DNA: TGTGCCAGAACGACACAGGGACGATCGCCCTCTTACGAGCAGTACTTC. Its protein product is CARTTQGRSPSYEQYF.

This chain uses TRBV7-9 with TRBJ1-2; D is ambiguous. The V and J ends lost 7 bases and 8 bases respectively, with 14 bases between them. The CDR3 is 12 residues long. Germline V lookup: CDR1 SEHNR, CDR2 FQNEAQ (reference sequence). DNA for the CDR3: TGTGCCAGCACCGAAGGAGGTAGGGGCTACACCTTC. It encodes CASTEGGRGYTF.

The chain is built from TRBV11-3 and TRBJ2-3, with no clear D. The length of the CDR3 is 16 residues. Between the trimmed V and J ends, which lost 3 bases and 2 bases, there was a span of 15 bases. Germline CDR1 is SGHNT and CDR2 is YENEEA. The chain's CDR3 is CASSLGVQDDTDTQYF. DNA of the CDR3: TGTGCCAGCAGCTTGGGCGTTCAAGACGACACAGATACGCAGTATTTT.

The chain links TRBV11-2 to TRBJ1-2; TRBD1 is a possible D gene (5 bases). V lost 3 bases and J 7 bases, leaving 12 bases between the germline ends. Germline lookup yields CDR1 SGHAT and CDR2 FQNNGV. The CDR3 runs to 13 residues. CDR3 sequence: CASSFQGSGGYTF. The CDR3 DNA reads TGTGCCAGCAGCTTTCAGGGCTCCGGTGGCTACACCTTC.

The chain has TRBV29-1 and TRBJ2-7, with D possibly matching TRBD1 (6 bases). The CDR3 consists of 13 residues. The V gene's germline CDR1 is SQVTM and CDR2 ANQGSEA. The CDR3 nucleotides read TGCAGTGAATATACAGGGATTTCCTACGAGCAGTACTTC. Protein: CSEYTGISYEQYF.

The chain employs TRBV9 and TRBJ1-2, with TRBD1 matching over 7 bases. The CDR3 is made up of 16 amino acids. In germline, CDR1 is SGDLS, CDR2 YYNGEE. The junction had 8 bases not matched to a gene; V was cut back by 0 bases and J by 3 bases. The chain's CDR3 is CASSVGGRTGDYGYTF. CDR3 DNA: TGTGCCAGCAGCGTAGGGGGGCGGACAGGAGACTATGGCTACACCTTC.

The chain recombines TRBV9 with TRBJ2-7, with 9 bases matching TRBD1. Per germline, CDR1 SGDLS and CDR2 YYNGEE. The length of the CDR3 is 16 residues. V lost 3 bases, J lost 1 base, and 8 bases stayed unmatched. The CDR3 region is CASSGGTGKGSYEQYF. The DNA for the CDR3 is TGTGCCAGCAGCGGGGGGACAGGGAAAGGGTCCTACGAGCAGTACTTC.

This rearrangement joins TRBV5-1 to TRBJ2-7, with D uncertain. The V end lost 0 bases, the J end lost 3 bases, and 4 bases lay between the germline ends. The CDR3 length is 12 residues. Germline V CDR1 and CDR2: SGHRS, YFSETQ. Here the CDR3 DNA reads TGCGCCAGCAGCTTGGTCAACTACGAGCAGTACTTC. This gives the protein CASSLVNYEQYF. The whole variable domain, remainder taken from reference TRBV5-1 and TRBJ2-7, is KAGVTQTPRYLIKTRGQQVTLSCSPISGHRSVSWYQQTPGQGLQFLFEYFSETQRNKGNFPGRFSGRQFSNSRSEMNVSTLELGDSALYLCASSLVNYEQYFGPGTRLTVT.

CDR3: CASSQTGNSYEQYF. The CDR3 DNA sequence: TGTGCCAGCAGCCAAACAGGGAATTCCTACGAGCAGTACTTC. V is TRBV7-8 and J is TRBJ2-5; D possibly corresponds to TRBD1 (6 bases). The J call may not be correct, given that the DNA end is closer to TRBJ2-7. The CDR3 is 14 amino acids. From germline, CDR1 is SGHVS and CDR2 FQNEAQ.

This clone has a handful of counts. The junction does not match germline at one end; this may be a read error. The chain links TRBV25-1 to TRBJ1-4; maybe TRBD1 (6 bases). Per germline, CDR1 MGHDK and CDR2 SYGVNS. The CDR3 loop spans 14 amino acids. CDR3 amino acids: CASREFEGDEKLFF. CDR3 coding DNA: TGTGCCAGCAGGGAATTCGAGGGGGATGAAAAACTGTTTTTT.

In this sample, this clone turned up a few times. The chain carries TRBV4-1 and TRBJ1-4, with D uncertain. V was cut by 1 base and J by 4 bases, with 13 bases left in between. Germline lookup yields CDR1 MGHRA and CDR2 YSYEKL. The CDR3 is 16 amino acids. Here the CDR3 reads CASSQGRVGFNEKLFF. DNA for the CDR3: TGCGCCAGCAGCCAAGGGAGGGTAGGGTTTAATGAAAAACTGTTTTTT.

The V call is TRBV6-5, the J call TRBJ1-3; no clear D. The CDR3 has 16 amino acids. V was cut by 0 bases and J by 0 bases, with 9 bases left in between. Per germline, CDR1 MNHEY and CDR2 SVGAGI. The CDR3 region is CASSYSTGISGNTIYF. The CDR3, as DNA: TGTGCCAGCAGTTACTCGACGGGTATCTCTGGAAACACCATATATTTT.

This clone was counted between two and nine times. The rearrangement links TRBV27 to TRBJ1-1; 8 nucleotides line up with TRBD1. The junction had 13 bases not matched to a gene; V was cut back by 6 bases and J by 4 bases. CDR1 and CDR2 from the germline V gene are MNHEY and SMNVEV (reference sequence). This CDR3 spans 16 amino acids. This CDR3 is CASSSPSPGGFTEAFF. DNA for the CDR3: TGTGCCAGCAGCAGCCCCTCCCCAGGGGGCTTCACTGAAGCTTTCTTT.

The chain carries TRBV2 and TRBJ1-2; D uncertain. Between the trimmed V and J ends, which lost 7 bases and 0 bases, there was a span of 12 bases. CDR3 size: 14 residues. CDR1 and CDR2 from the germline V gene are SNHLY and FYNNEI. The CDR3 bases are TGTGCCAGCACCTGGAGTCAGACTAACTATGGCTACACCTTC. Translated: CASTWSQTNYGYTF.

V usage is TRBV27 and J usage is TRBJ1-6; a weak D match, TRBD1 (5 bases). V gave up 3 bases and J gave up 7 bases, with 10 bases separating them. CDR3 length: 14 residues. Looked up from germline, CDR1 is MNHEY and CDR2 is SMNVEV (reference sequence). The CDR3 here is CASSFGGVNSPLHF. CDR3 sequence (DNA): TGTGCCAGCAGTTTTGGAGGGGTCAATTCACCCCTCCACTTT.

This sequence joins TRBV29-1 and TRBJ2-1, with TRBD2 matching over 10 bases. The V segment lost 7 bases and the J segment 0 bases; nucleotides outside the gene matches: 6. CDR1 and CDR2 from the germline V gene are SQVTM and ANQGSEA. There are 15 residues in the CDR3. The CDR3 DNA reads as TGCAGCGCACCGGGACTAGCGTTCTCCTACAATGAGCAGTTCTTC. It codes for CSAPGLAFSYNEQFF.

V usage is TRBV18 and J usage is TRBJ2-3; D is perhaps TRBD1 (6 bases). Per germline, CDR1 KGHSH and CDR2 LQKENI. The CDR3 loop spans 15 amino acids. V lost 5 bases and J lost 5, with 17 bases in between. The CDR3, as DNA: TGTGCCAGCTCAGCGCCTTCAGGGGATATAGATACGCAGTATTTT. Protein sequence: CASSAPSGDIDTQYF.

This rearrangement joins TRBV19 to TRBJ2-5, with D perhaps TRBD1 (6 bases). The J call is doubtful: the DNA matches TRBJ2-7 better. This CDR3 has 13 amino acids. The germline V gene encodes CDR1 LNHDA and CDR2 SQIVND (reference sequence). The CDR3 protein is CASRTATSYEQYF. The CDR3 nucleotides read TGTGCCAGCAGGACAGCCACCTCCTACGAGCAGTACTTC.